This T cell receptor (beta chain) was sequenced for a study of identical twins. Study-wide results and limits: Researchers caution that invariant MAIT and iNKT cells could partly confound zero-insertion analyses.

This clonotype has only a few counts. Its antigen remains unknown. From the 5' RACE reads, TCRdb called clonotypes with MiXCR, one entry per CDR3 protein. The sample contains approximately 500,000 distinct CDR3 sequences, roughly 26% of which appear only once. CDR3 length: 15 residues. Germline CDR1 SGHRS, CDR2 YFSETQ. Losses at the gene ends were 3 bases for V and 2 bases for J; bases not matched to a gene: 5. This sample was shared with a second study, whose subject was T cells expressing NK-cell markers. That paper states: In a handful of donors, dominant CD3+CD56+NKG2C+ clones formed roughly 1.0-7.5% of CD8+ cells.

The origin of this receptor is a woman aged 18-35 years in good health. The sample consisted of CD4+ T cells sorted from blood. The chain is built from TRBV5-1 and TRBJ2-1; TRBD2 agrees at 7 bases. CDR3 region: CASSSRGDAYNEQFF. The CDR3 DNA reads as TGCGCCAGCAGCTCCCGGGGGGATGCCTACAATGAGCAGTTCTTC.